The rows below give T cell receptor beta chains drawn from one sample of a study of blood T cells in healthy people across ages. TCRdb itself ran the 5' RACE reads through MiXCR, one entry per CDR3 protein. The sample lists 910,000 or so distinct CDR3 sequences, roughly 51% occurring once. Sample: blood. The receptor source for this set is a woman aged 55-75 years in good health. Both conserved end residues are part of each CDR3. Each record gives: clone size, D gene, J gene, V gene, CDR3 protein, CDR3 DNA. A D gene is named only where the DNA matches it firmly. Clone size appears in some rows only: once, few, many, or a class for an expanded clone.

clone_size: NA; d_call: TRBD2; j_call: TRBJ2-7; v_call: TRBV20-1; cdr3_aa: CSAATSGRSDEQYF; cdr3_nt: TGCAGTGCTGCGACTAGCGGGAGATCGGACGAGCAGTACTTC
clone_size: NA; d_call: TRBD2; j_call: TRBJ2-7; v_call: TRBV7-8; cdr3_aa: CASSTPNLAGYSYEQYF; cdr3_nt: TGTGCCAGCAGCACTCCTAACCTAGCGGGGTACTCCTACGAGCAGTACTTC
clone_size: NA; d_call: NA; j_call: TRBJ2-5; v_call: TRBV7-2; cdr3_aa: CASSSGGVASQETQYF; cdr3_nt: TGTGCCAGCAGCTCTGGAGGGGTGGCCTCGCAAGAGACCCAGTACTTC
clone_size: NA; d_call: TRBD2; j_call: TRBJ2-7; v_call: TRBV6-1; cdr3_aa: CASSEGLAYSYEQYF; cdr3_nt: TGTGCCAGCAGTGAAGGACTAGCTTACTCCTACGAGCAGTACTTC
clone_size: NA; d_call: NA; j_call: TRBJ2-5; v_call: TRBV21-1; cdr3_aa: CASSKGGRKETQYF; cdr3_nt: TGTGCCAGCAGCAAAGGGGGGAGGAAGGAGACCCAGTACTTC
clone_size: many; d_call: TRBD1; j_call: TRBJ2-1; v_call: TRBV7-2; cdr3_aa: CASSVAKQGANNEQFF; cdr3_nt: TGTGCCAGCAGCGTCGCGAAACAGGGGGCCAACAATGAGCAGTTCTTC
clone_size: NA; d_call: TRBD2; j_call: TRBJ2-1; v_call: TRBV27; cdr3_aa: CASSLVGLANIRVYNEQFF; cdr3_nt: TGTGCCAGCAGTTTAGTGGGACTAGCGAACATAAGGGTCTACAATGAGCAGTTCTTC
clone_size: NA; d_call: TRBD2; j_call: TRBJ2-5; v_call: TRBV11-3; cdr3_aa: CASSLGGGRDETQYF; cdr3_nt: TGTGCCAGCAGCTTAGGCGGCGGGAGAGACGAGACCCAGTACTTC
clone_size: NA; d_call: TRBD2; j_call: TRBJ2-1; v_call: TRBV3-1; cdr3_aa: CASSQGLRESYNEQFF; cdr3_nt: TGTGCCAGCAGCCAAGGTCTGCGGGAGTCCTACAATGAGCAGTTCTTC
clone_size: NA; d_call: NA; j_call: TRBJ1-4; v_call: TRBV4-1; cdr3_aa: CASSRTVLTEKLFF; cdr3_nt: TGCGCCAGCAGCCGGACAGTACTTACTGAAAAACTGTTTTTT
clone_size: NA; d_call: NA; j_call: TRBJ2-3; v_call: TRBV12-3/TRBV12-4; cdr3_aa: CASSSYLGTLTVDTQYF; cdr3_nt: TGTGCCAGCAGTTCCTACCTCGGGACACTGACCGTAGATACGCAGTATTTT
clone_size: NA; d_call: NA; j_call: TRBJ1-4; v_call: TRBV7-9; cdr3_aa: CASRFVRADNEKLFF; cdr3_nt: TGTGCCAGCAGATTTGTCAGGGCCGATAATGAAAAACTGTTTTTT
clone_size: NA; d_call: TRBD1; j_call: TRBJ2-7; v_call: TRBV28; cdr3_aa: CASSPDRAFYEQYF; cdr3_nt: TGTGCCAGCAGCCCGGACAGGGCCTTCTACGAGCAGTACTTC
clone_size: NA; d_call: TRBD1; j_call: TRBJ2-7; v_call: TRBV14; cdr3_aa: CASSTRDRYYEQYF; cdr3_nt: TGTGCCAGCAGCACCCGGGACAGATACTACGAGCAGTACTTC
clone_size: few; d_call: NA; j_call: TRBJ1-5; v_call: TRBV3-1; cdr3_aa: CASSQDTFNQPQHF; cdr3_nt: TGTGCCAGCAGCCAAGATACTTTCAATCAGCCCCAGCATTTT
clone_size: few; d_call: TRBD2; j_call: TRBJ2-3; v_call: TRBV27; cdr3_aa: CASSLLGSTSGTTDTQYF; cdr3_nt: TGTGCCAGCAGTTTATTAGGTTCGACTAGCGGGACCACAGATACGCAGTATTTT
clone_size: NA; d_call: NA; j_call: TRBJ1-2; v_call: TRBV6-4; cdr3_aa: CASSVLPGSYYGYTF; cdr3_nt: TGTGCCAGCAGTGTCCTCCCCGGGAGCTACTATGGCTACACCTTC
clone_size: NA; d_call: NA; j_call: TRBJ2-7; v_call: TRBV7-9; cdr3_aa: CASSLDISYEQYF; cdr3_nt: TGTGCCAGCAGCTTAGACATTTCCTACGAGCAGTACTTC
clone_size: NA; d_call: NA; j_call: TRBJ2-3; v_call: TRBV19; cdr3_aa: CASRKTAGDSTDTQYF; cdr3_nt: TGTGCCAGTAGAAAAACCGCAGGGGACAGCACAGATACGCAGTATTTT
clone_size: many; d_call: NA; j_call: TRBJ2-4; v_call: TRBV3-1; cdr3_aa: CASSPPGPTGTKNIQYF; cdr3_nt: TGTGCCAGCAGCCCCCCGGGGCCTACAGGGACCAAAAACATTCAGTACTTC
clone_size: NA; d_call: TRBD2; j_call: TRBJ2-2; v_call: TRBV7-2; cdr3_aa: CASSPQGAGGPGTGELFF; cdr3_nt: TGTGCCAGCAGCCCCCAGGGAGCGGGAGGCCCCGGCACCGGGGAGCTGTTTTTT